A single sample gave rise to the 23 T cell receptor beta chains below, sequenced in a study of graft-versus-host responses after intestinal transplantation. Repertoires were generated with immunoSEQ multiplex PCR, while TCRdb's copy carries only in-frame clones and drops some. The sample includes around 110,000 clones, approximately 93% seen only once; the top ten take approximately 1%. Antigens of these TCRs are unknown. Here the sequenced sample was unstimulated CD8+ T cells sorted from spleen or lymph node cells, taken before transplant. The source of these receptors is a human donor who was the organ donor for an intestinal transplant.

This chain links TRBV9 with TRBJ2-3; 7 positions match TRBD1. CDR3 length equals 16 residues. Germline CDR1 is SGDLS and CDR2 is YYNGEE. The V segment lost 3 bases and the J segment 2 bases; nucleotides outside the gene matches: 9. The CDR3 sequence is CASSATGRGTTDTQYF. CDR3 bases: TGTGCCAGCAGCGCGACAGGGAGAGGAACCACAGATACGCAGTATTTT.

The CDR3 DNA reads as TGTGCCAGCAACCGCCCGGCGGTTCGGGATACGCAGTATTTT. Translation: CASNRPAVRDTQYF. The rearrangement joins TRBV5-6 to TRBJ2-3; no firm D call. Trimming removed 6 bases from V and 6 bases from J, with 17 bases in between. Germline assignment: CDR1 SGHDT and CDR2 YYEEEE. The CDR3 covers 14 residues.

This sequence joins TRBV4-1 and TRBJ1-2; maybe TRBD1 (5 bases). V lost 3 bases, J lost 0 bases, and 11 bases lay in between. The CDR3 runs 15 residues. The germline V gene has CDR1 MGHRA and CDR2 YSYEKL. The CDR3 loop is CASSQEGSSNYGYTF. Written as DNA, the CDR3 is TGCGCCAGCAGCCAGGAGGGGTCCTCTAACTATGGCTACACCTTC.

This chain uses TRBV2 with TRBJ2-1, with D uncertain. This CDR3 spans 14 amino acids. Trimming removed 7 bases from V and 6 bases from J, with 16 bases in between. Germline assignment: CDR1 SNHLY and CDR2 FYNNEI. The DNA of the CDR3 is TGTGCCAGCATTCGAGCCACCCCCCCCAATGAGCAGTTCTTC. It specifies CASIRATPPNEQFF.

The chain has TRBV10-2 and TRBJ2-3; the D is unclear. Trimming pared 6 bases from V and 4 bases from J, leaving 11 bases between. The length of the CDR3 is 13 residues. Germline V gene data show CDR1 as WSHSY and CDR2 as SAAADI. CDR3 in DNA: TGCGCCAGCAGCAATTGGTGGGCAGATACGCAGTATTTT. It specifies CASSNWWADTQYF.

The chain uses TRBV27 and TRBJ1-2; 10 bases fit TRBD1. Looked up from germline, CDR1 is MNHEY and CDR2 is SMNVEV (reference sequence). The CDR3 sequence is 15 residues long. The ends lost 6 bases at V and 4 bases at J; junction bases unmatched: 8. The CDR3 reads CASSYSTGGFYGYTF. The CDR3 DNA sequence: TGTGCCAGCAGCTATTCGACAGGGGGCTTCTATGGCTACACCTTC.

This sequence joins TRBV4-2 and TRBJ1-2; D call uncertain. The CDR3 extends over 14 amino acids. The germline gives CDR1 LGHNA, CDR2 YNFKEQ. V was shortened by 4 bases and J by 4 bases, with 13 bases between the two germline ends. This CDR3 is CASSPPWQTYGYTF. CDR3 nucleotides: TGTGCCAGCAGCCCCCCGTGGCAGACCTATGGCTACACCTTC.

Notes on this clone: At one of its ends the junction is not consistent with the germline gene, which may arise from a read error. The J gene is TRBJ2-7, the V gene TRBV4-1; possibly TRBD1 for D (6 bases). The CDR3 runs 15 residues. Germline V CDR1 and CDR2: MGHRA, YSYEKL. CDR3 sequence (DNA): TGCGCCAGCAGACAAGAGCAGGGGAGTCCCTACGAGCAGTACTTC. This sequence encodes CASRQEQGSPYEQYF.

The rearrangement links TRBV19 to TRBJ1-6; 8 bases are shared with TRBD1. After removal of 4 bases from V and 10 bases from J, the junction contained 6 bases not matched to a gene. Looked up from germline, CDR1 is LNHDA and CDR2 is SQIVND (reference sequence). The CDR3 contains 14 residues. The CDR3 sequence: CASSRRTGNSPLHF. The CDR3, as DNA: TGTGCCAGTAGTAGGCGGACAGGGAACTCACCCCTCCACTTT. Supplemented by reference TRBV19 and TRBJ1-6, the full variable domain reads DGGITQSPKYLFRKEGQNVTLSCEQNLNHDAMYWYRQDPGQGLRLIYYSQIVNDFQKGDIAEGYSVSREKKESFPLTVTSAQKNPTAFYLCASSRRTGNSPLHFGNGTRLTVT.

The chain is built from TRBV7-6 and TRBJ2-1, with a possible D match to TRBD2 (5 bases). From germline, CDR1 is SGHVS and CDR2 FNYEAQ. CDR3 size: 12 residues. V was clipped by 3 bases and J by 10 bases, with 10 bases between them. The CDR3 DNA follows: TGTGCCAGCAGCTTGGTGGGCGGGGAGCAGTTCTTC. Its translation is CASSLVGGEQFF.

The chain joins TRBV6-1 to TRBJ1-3; D not resolved. The ends were cut back, 2 bases at V and 0 bases at J, with 8 bases in the middle. Germline values: CDR1 MNHNS, CDR2 SASEGT. The CDR3 is made up of 15 amino acids. The CDR3 spells CASSEWLVSGNTIYF. The CDR3 nucleotides read TGTGCCAGCAGTGAATGGTTGGTCTCTGGAAACACCATATATTTT.

The rearrangement links TRBV4-2 to TRBJ1-5; D unresolved. V lost 1 base, J lost 5 bases, and 6 bases lay in between. The CDR3 extends over 13 amino acids. Looked up from germline, CDR1 is LGHNA and CDR2 is YNFKEQ. CDR3 region: CASSQGSDQPQHF. CDR3 coding DNA: TGTGCCAGCAGCCAAGGTTCTGATCAGCCCCAGCATTTT.

The rearrangement joins TRBV5-4 to TRBJ1-3, with TRBD1 matching 7 bases. The CDR3 is made up of 15 amino acids. The trim removed 2 bases at V and 0 bases at J, leaving 2 bases unmatched. Looked up from germline, CDR1 is SGHNT and CDR2 is YYREEE (reference sequence). CDR3 in DNA: TGTGCCAGCAGCTTACAGGGGTTCTCTGGAAACACCATATATTTT. Encoded protein: CASSLQGFSGNTIYF.

This clone was counted only a few times. The J gene is TRBJ2-7, the V gene TRBV6-5, with 12 bases lining up with TRBD1. Per germline, CDR1 MNHEY and CDR2 SVGAGI. This CDR3 is 15 amino acids long. The V and J ends lost 0 bases and 5 bases, in that order; junction bases with no gene match: 2. The CDR3 sequence: CASSYSGQGADEQYF. For the CDR3, the DNA is TGTGCCAGCAGTTACTCGGGACAGGGGGCTGACGAGCAGTACTTC.

V is TRBV7-9 and J is TRBJ1-3, with D maybe TRBD1 (6 bases). V was cut by 0 bases and J by 4 bases, with 22 bases left in between. CDR1 is SEHNR, CDR2 FQNEAQ, per germline (reference sequence). This CDR3 has 19 residues. For the CDR3, the DNA is TGTGCCAGCAGCTTAGCACCCGCACAAACAGGGCCGCCCGGAAACACCATATATTTT. The encoded protein is CASSLAPAQTGPPGNTIYF.

V is TRBV6-4 and J is TRBJ2-1; 8 bases agree with TRBD2. V lost 4 bases and J lost 8; bases outside the gene matches: 13. This CDR3 is 16 amino acids long. Germline values: CDR1 MRHNA, CDR2 SNTAGT. CDR3 residues: CASSAVTGGPRDEQFF. The CDR3 DNA sequence: TGTGCCAGCAGTGCGGTAACGGGAGGGCCTAGGGATGAGCAGTTCTTC.

This clone was found once. The CDR3 here is CASSSRVGNSPLHF. In nucleotides, the CDR3 is TGTGCCAGCAGTTCCAGGGTAGGGAATTCACCCCTCCACTTT. V is TRBV28 and J is TRBJ1-6, with D maybe TRBD1 (5 bases). V was shortened by 4 bases and J by 7 bases, with 11 bases between the two germline ends. The length of the CDR3 is 14 residues. Germline assignment: CDR1 MDHEN and CDR2 SYDVKM.

The chain uses TRBV29-1 and TRBJ2-3; tentative D call: TRBD1 (6 bases). V was trimmed by 6 bases and J by 1 base, leaving 8 bases between them. Per germline, CDR1 SQVTM and CDR2 ANQGSEA. CDR3 length equals 12 residues. As DNA, the CDR3 is TGCAGCGTGCCAGGGGGCACAGATACGCAGTATTTT. This sequence encodes CSVPGGTDTQYF.

This chain links TRBV6-5 with TRBJ1-5, with D perhaps matching TRBD1 (5 bases). This CDR3 is 15 amino acids long. The V and J ends lost 6 bases and 2 bases respectively, with 14 bases between them. Germline loops: CDR1 MNHEY, CDR2 SVGAGI. In DNA, the CDR3 is TGTGCCAGCAGAAAATTCAGGGTTGGCAATCAGCCCCAGCATTTT. This sequence encodes CASRKFRVGNQPQHF.

J is TRBJ1-5 and V is TRBV6-1; D might be TRBD1 (6 bases). This CDR3 region has 15 residues. Trimming took off 7 bases at V and 0 bases at J, with 13 bases between the two ends. The germline CDR1 and CDR2 sequences are MNHNS and SASEGT. CDR3 bases: TGTGCCAGCACCGAGGACAGATATAGCAATCAGCCCCAGCATTTT. This gives the protein CASTEDRYSNQPQHF.

This clone has more than one count but fewer than ten. The CDR3 nucleotides read TGTGCCAGCACCAGAAGACGGACACAGGGCTACACCTTC. Encoded protein: CASTRRRTQGYTF. The chain links TRBV2 to TRBJ1-2, with a weak D call TRBD1 (5 bases). The CDR3 loop spans 13 amino acids. Trimming stripped 7 bases from V and 8 bases from J, with 17 bases between. The germline gives CDR1 SNHLY, CDR2 FYNNEI.

The gene calls are TRBV7-6 and TRBJ2-1; tentatively, D is TRBD2 (6 bases). Germline CDR1 is SGHVS and CDR2 is FNYEAQ. The CDR3 sequence is 15 residues long. V lost 3 bases, J lost 9 bases, and 18 bases lay in between. CDR3 protein: CASSLGRAGASEQFF. As DNA, the CDR3 is TGTGCCAGCAGCTTGGGGAGAGCGGGCGCCAGTGAGCAGTTCTTC.

This chain joins TRBV6-5 and TRBJ2-1; no definite D call. CDR3 size: 16 residues. The ends were cut back, 0 bases at V and 1 base at J, with 10 bases in the middle. Germline loops: CDR1 MNHEY, CDR2 SVGAGI. This CDR3 reads CASSYSTRISYNEQFF. CDR3 in DNA: TGTGCCAGCAGTTACTCGACCCGGATTTCCTACAATGAGCAGTTCTTC.